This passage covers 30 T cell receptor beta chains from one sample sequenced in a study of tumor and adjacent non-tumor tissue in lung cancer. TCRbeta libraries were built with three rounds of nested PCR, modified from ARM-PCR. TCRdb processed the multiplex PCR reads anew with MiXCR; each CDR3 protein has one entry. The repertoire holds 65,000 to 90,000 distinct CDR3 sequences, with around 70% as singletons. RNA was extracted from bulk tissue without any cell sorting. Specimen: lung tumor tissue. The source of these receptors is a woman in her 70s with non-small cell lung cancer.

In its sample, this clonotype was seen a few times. This CDR3 is CASSSFRDSPMGYSYEQYF. CDR3 coding DNA: TGTGCCAGCAGTTCCTTCCGGGACTCCCCAATGGGTTACTCCTACGAGCAGTACTTC. The J gene is TRBJ2-7, the V gene TRBV28; D is possibly TRBD2 (6 bases). Trimming took off 4 bases at V and 0 bases at J, with 25 bases between the two ends. CDR3 length: 19 amino acids. Germline V gene data show CDR1 as MDHEN and CDR2 as SYDVKM.

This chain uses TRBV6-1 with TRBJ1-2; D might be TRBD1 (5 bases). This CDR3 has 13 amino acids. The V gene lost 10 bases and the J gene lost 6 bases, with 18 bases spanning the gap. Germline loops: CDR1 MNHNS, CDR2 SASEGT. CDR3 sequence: CANTKGQGNGYTF. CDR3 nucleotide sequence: TGTGCCAACACGAAGGGCCAGGGTAATGGCTACACCTTC.

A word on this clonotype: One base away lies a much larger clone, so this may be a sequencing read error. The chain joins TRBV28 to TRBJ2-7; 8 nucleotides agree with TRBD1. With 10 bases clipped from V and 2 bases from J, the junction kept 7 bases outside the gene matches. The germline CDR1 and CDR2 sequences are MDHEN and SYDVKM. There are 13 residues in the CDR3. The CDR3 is CANSSGQAYEQYF. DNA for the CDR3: TGTGCCAACTCCTCGGGACAGGCCTACGAGCAGTACTTC.

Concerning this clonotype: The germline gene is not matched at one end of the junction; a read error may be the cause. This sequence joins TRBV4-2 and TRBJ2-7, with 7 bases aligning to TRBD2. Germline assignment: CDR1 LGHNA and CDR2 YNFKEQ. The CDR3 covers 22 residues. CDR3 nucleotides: TGTGACAGTAGCCAAGTTTTCATCAGATTACAAGCGGGATTACCGAGCTCCTACGAGCGGTACTTT. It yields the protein CDSSQVFIRLQAGLPSSYERYF.

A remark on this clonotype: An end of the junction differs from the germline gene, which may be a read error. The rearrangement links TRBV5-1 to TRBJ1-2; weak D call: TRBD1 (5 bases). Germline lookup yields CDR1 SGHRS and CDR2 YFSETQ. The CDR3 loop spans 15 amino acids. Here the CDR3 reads CASSLLGGRGYGYIF. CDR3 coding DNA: TGCGCCAGCAGCCTGCTGGGGGGTAGGGGCTATGGCTACATCTTC.

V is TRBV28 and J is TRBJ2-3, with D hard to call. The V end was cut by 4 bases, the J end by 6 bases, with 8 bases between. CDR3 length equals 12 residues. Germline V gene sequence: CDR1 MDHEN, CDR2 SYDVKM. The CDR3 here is CASSSEMDTQYF. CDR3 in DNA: TGTGCCAGCAGTTCCGAGATGGATACGCAGTATTTT.

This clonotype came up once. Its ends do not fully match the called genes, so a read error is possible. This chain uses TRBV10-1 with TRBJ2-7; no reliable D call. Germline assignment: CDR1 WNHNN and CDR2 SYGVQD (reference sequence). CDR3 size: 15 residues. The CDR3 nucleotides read TGCGCCAGCAGTGAATCTGAGGCTAACTCCTGCGAGCAGTACTTC. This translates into CASSESEANSCEQYF.

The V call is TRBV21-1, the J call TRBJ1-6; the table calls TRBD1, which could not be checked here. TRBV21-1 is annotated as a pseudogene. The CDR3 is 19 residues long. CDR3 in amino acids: CASSQIPRRGVPNNSPLHF. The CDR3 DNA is TGTGCCAGCAGCCAAATCCCCCGGAGGGGGGTACCCAATAATTCACCCCTCCACTTT.

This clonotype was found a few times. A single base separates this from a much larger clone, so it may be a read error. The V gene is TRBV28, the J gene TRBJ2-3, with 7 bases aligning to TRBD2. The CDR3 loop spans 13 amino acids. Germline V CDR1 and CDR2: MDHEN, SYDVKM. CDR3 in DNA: TGTGCCAGCAGCGGGGAGGGGATAAATACGCGGTATTTT. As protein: CASSGEGINTRYF.

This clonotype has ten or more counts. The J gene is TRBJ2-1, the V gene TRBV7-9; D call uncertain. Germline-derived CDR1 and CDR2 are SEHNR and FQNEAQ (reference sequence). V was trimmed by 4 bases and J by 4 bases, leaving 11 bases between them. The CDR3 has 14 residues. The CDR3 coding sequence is TGTGCCAGCAGCTCCGCCCCCTCTTACAATGAGCAGTTCTTC. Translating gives CASSSAPSYNEQFF. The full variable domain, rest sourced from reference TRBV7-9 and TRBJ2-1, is DTGVSQNPRHKITKRGQNVTFRCDPISEHNRLYWYRQTLGQGPEFLTYFQNEAQLEKSRLLSDRFSAERPKGSFSTLEIQRTEQGDSAMYLCASSSAPSYNEQFFGPGTRLTVL.

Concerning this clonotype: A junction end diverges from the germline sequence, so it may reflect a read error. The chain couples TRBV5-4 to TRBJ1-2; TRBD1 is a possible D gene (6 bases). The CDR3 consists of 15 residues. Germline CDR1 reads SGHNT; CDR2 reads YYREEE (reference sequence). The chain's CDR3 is CSSSLGGPGVTGYTF. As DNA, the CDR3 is TGTTCCAGTAGCTTGGGGGGGCCAGGGGTGACTGGCTACACCTTC.

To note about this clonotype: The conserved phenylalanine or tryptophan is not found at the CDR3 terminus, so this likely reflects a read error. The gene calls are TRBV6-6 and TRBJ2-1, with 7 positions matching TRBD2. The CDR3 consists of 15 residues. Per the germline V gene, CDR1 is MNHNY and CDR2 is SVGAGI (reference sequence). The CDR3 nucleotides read TGTGCCAGCGGTTACTCGAGCGGACTAGTCAATGAGCAGTTCCTC. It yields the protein CASGYSSGLVNEQFL.

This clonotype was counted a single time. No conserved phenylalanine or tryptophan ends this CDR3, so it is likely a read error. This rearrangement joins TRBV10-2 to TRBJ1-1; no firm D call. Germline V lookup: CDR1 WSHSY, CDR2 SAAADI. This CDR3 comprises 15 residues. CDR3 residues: CTSSEWNTLNTEAFY. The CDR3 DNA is TGCACCAGCAGTGAGTGGAACACTCTGAACACTGAAGCTTTCTAT.

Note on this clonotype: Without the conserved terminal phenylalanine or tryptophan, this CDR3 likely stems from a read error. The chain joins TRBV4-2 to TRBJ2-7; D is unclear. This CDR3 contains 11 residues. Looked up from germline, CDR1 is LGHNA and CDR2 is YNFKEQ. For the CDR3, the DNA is TGTACCAGCAGCCAAGAAGATGAGCAGTACATC. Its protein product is CTSSQEDEQYI.

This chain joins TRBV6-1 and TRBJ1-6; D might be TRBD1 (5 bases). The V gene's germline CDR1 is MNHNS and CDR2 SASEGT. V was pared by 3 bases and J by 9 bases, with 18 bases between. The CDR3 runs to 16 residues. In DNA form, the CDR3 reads TGTGCCAGCAGTGAGGAAGAGGGGATAGACTTTTCACCCCTCCACTTT. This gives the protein CASSEEEGIDFSPLHF.

The CDR3 loop reads CASSEALGDNSPLHF. CDR3 DNA: TGTGCCAGCAGTGAAGCGCTTGGTGATAATTCACCCCTCCACTTT. The gene calls are TRBV6-1 and TRBJ1-6; no clear D. The CDR3 loop spans 15 amino acids. V gave up 0 bases and J gave up 5 bases, with 8 bases separating them. Germline values: CDR1 MNHNS, CDR2 SASEGT.

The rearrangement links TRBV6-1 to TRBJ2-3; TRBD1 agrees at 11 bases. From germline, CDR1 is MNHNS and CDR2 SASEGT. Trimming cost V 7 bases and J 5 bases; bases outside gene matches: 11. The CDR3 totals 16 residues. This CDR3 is CASTPRTGGAIDTQYF. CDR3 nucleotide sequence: TGTGCCAGCACGCCGCGGACAGGGGGCGCGATAGATACGCAGTATTTT.

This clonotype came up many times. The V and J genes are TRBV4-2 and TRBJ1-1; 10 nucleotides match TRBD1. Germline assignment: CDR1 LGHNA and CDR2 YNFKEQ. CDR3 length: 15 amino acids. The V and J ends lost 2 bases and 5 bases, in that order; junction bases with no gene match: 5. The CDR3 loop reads CASSQSGQGSTEAFF. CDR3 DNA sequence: TGTGCCAGCAGCCAATCGGGACAGGGGTCGACTGAAGCTTTCTTT.

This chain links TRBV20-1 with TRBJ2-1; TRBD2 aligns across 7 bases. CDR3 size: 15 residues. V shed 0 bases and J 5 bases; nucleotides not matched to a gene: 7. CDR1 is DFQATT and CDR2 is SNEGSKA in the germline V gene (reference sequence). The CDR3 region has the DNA TGCAGTGCTAGAGATGTCGCTAGCGGAGACAATGAGCAGTTCTTC. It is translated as CSARDVASGDNEQFF.

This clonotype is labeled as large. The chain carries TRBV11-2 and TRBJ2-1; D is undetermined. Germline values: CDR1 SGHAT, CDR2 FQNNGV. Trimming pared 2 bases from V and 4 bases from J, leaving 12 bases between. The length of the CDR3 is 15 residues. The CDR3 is CASSLSSAQYNEQFF. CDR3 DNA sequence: TGTGCCAGCAGCTTATCAAGCGCGCAGTACAATGAGCAGTTCTTC. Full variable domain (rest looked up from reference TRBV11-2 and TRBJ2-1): EAGVAQSPRYKIIEKRQSVAFWCNPISGHATLYWYQQILGQGPKLLIQFQNNGVVDDSQLPKDRFSAERLKGVDSTLKIQPAKLEDSAVYLCASSLSSAQYNEQFFGPGTRLTVL.

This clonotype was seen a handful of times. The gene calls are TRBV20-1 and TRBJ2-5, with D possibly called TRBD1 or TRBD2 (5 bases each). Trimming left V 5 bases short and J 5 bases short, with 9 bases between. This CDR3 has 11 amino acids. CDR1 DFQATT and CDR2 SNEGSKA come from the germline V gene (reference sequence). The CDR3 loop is CSALRGETQYF. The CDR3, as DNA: TGCAGTGCTTTACGGGGCGAGACCCAGTACTTC.

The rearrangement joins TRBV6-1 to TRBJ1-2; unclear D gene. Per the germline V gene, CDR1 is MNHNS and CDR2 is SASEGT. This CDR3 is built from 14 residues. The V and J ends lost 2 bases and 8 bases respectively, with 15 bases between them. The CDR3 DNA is TGTGCCAGCAGTGAATCCGGCATAATGGGCGGCTACACCTTC. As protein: CASSESGIMGGYTF.

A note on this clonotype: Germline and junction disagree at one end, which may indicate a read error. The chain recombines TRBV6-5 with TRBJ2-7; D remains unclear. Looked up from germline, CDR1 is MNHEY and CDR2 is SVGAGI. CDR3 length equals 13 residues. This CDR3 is CVSSYFGGYEQYF. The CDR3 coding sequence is TGTGTCAGCAGTTACTTTGGTGGCTACGAGCAGTACTTC.

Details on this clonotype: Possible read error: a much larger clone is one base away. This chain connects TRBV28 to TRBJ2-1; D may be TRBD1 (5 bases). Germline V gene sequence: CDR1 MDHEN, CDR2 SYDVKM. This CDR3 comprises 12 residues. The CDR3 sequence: CTSSLYRYEQFF. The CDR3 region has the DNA TGTACCAGCAGTTTATACAGGTATGAGCAGTTCTTC.

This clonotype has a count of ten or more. The CDR3 DNA reads TGTGCCAGCGTCCCCACGGGGCAGGGTGGATCCTACGAGCAGTACTTC. This translates into CASVPTGQGGSYEQYF. This chain connects TRBV6-6 to TRBJ2-7; D may correspond to TRBD1 or TRBD2 (5 bases each). Germline V gene lookup returns CDR1 MNHNY and CDR2 SVGAGI (reference sequence). The V end was cut by 8 bases, the J end by 1 base, with 21 bases between. The CDR3 contains 16 residues.

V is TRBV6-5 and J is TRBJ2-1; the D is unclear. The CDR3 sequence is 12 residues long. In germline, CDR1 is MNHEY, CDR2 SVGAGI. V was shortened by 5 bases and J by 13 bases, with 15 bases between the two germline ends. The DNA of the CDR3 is TGTGCCAGCAGTGGCTCACCCGGGTTTCAGTTCTTC. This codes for CASSGSPGFQFF.

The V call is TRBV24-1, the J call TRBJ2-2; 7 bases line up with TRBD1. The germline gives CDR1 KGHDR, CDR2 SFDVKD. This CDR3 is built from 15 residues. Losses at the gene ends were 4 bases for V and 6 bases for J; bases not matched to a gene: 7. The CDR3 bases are TGTGCCACCAGTGACACCGACAGGGACGCCGGGGAGCTGTTTTTT. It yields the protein CATSDTDRDAGELFF.

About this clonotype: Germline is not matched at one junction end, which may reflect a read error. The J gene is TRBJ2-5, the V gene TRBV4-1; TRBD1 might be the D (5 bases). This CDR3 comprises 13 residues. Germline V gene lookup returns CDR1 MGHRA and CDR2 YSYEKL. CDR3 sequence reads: CVSSLGHSETQYF. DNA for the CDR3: TGTGTAAGCAGCTTAGGACATTCCGAGACCCAGTACTTC.

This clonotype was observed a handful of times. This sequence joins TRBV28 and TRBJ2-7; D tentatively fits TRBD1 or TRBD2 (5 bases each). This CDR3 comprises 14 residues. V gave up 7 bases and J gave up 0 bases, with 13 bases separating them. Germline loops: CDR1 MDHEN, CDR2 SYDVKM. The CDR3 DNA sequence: TGTGCCAGCACCCGACCAGGGACCTCCTACGAGCAGTACTTC. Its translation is CASTRPGTSYEQYF. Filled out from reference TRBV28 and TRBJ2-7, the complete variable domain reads DVKVTQSSRYLVKRTGEKVFLECVQDMDHENMFWYRQDPGLGLRLIYFSYDVKMKEKGDIPEGYSVSREKKERFSLILESASTNQTSMYLCASTRPGTSYEQYFGPGTRLTVT.

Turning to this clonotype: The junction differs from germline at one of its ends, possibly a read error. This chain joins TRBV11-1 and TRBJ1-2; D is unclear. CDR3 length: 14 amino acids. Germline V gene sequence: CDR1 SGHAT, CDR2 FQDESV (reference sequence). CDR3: CASNPGIANYGYIF. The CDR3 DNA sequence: TGTGCCAGCAACCCCGGGATAGCGAACTATGGCTACATCTTC.